This is a list of T cell receptor beta chains from one sample in a study of OX40 agonist ivuxolimab in advanced cancers. The method was immunoSEQ multiplex PCR; TCRdb's version includes in-frame clones alone and lacks a portion of them. The sample yields about 110,000 clones, 90% seen once. The sample was CD4+ or CD8+ T cells sorted from blood, taken in a trial of the OX40 agonist ivuxolimab. The receptors derive from an adult with an advanced solid tumor such as melanoma, head and neck, liver or kidney cancer. Both conserved end residues are part of each CDR3. Each record gives: D gene, V gene, clone size, J gene, CDR3 DNA, CDR3 protein. The D gene is left open where the match is weak. A clone size is listed for some rows: how often the clone was seen (once, few, many), or a class if it is expanded.

d_gene: TRBD1; v_gene: TRBV6-1; abundance: -; j_gene: TRBJ1-2; CDR3nt: TGTGCCAGCATGCATCCCGGACAGGGCGGCTACACCTTC; CDR3aa: CASMHPGQGGYTF
d_gene: TRBD1; v_gene: TRBV4-1; abundance: once; j_gene: TRBJ1-2; CDR3nt: TGCGCCAGCAGCAGGTCGGACAGGGGAATAGGAGGCTACACCTTC; CDR3aa: CASSRSDRGIGGYTF
d_gene: TRBD1; v_gene: TRBV14; abundance: -; j_gene: TRBJ2-7; CDR3nt: TGTGCCAGCAGCCGGGACAGCATCCGAGACTACGAGCAGTACTTC; CDR3aa: CASSRDSIRDYEQYF
d_gene: -; v_gene: TRBV10-3; abundance: -; j_gene: TRBJ2-2; CDR3nt: TGTGCCATCCTGCCGGGGGCCCACACCGGGGAGCTGTTTTTT; CDR3aa: CAILPGAHTGELFF
d_gene: TRBD1; v_gene: TRBV30; abundance: -; j_gene: TRBJ1-4; CDR3nt: TGTGCCTGGAGGGAGCAGGGGGCGGGCGAAAAACTGTTTTTT; CDR3aa: CAWREQGAGEKLFF
d_gene: TRBD1; v_gene: TRBV10-3; abundance: few; j_gene: TRBJ2-7; CDR3nt: TGTGCCACCAGGACAGGGGATGCCTACGAGCAGTACTTC; CDR3aa: CATRTGDAYEQYF
d_gene: -; v_gene: TRBV30; abundance: -; j_gene: TRBJ2-1; CDR3nt: TGTGCCTGGAGTGTATTTCCGAATGAGCAGTTCTTC; CDR3aa: CAWSVFPNEQFF
d_gene: TRBD1; v_gene: TRBV5-1; abundance: -; j_gene: TRBJ2-1; CDR3nt: TGCGCCAGCAGCTGGACCGGGACAGGGGCCTACAATGAGCAGTTCTTC; CDR3aa: CASSWTGTGAYNEQFF
d_gene: -; v_gene: TRBV7-8; abundance: -; j_gene: TRBJ1-3; CDR3nt: TGTGCCAGCAGCTTGGCCGACGGCCACTCTGGAAACACCATATATTTT; CDR3aa: CASSLADGHSGNTIYF
d_gene: TRBD2; v_gene: TRBV5-1; abundance: -; j_gene: TRBJ2-2; CDR3nt: TGCGCCAGCAGCCCTACTGCCGGGACTAGCACCGGGGAGCTGTTTTTT; CDR3aa: CASSPTAGTSTGELFF
d_gene: -; v_gene: TRBV7-2; abundance: -; j_gene: TRBJ2-7; CDR3nt: TGTGCCAGCAGCCGGACAGTCTCCTACGAGCAGTACTTC; CDR3aa: CASSRTVSYEQYF
d_gene: -; v_gene: TRBV29-1; abundance: once; j_gene: TRBJ1-2; CDR3nt: TGCAGCGTCCCACCCCGGCGCGGATTATATGGCTACACCTTC; CDR3aa: CSVPPRRGLYGYTF
d_gene: TRBD1; v_gene: TRBV9; abundance: -; j_gene: TRBJ1-4; CDR3nt: TGTGCCAGCAGCGCGACAGGGGTTACAGTAAAACTGTTTTTT; CDR3aa: CASSATGVTVKLFF
d_gene: TRBD1; v_gene: TRBV28; abundance: -; j_gene: TRBJ1-4; CDR3nt: TGTGCCAGCAGTCCCCTCCGGGGGCAGGGGGAAACGGGGCCAGAAAAACTGTTTTTT; CDR3aa: CASSPLRGQGETGPEKLFF
d_gene: -; v_gene: TRBV10-1; abundance: -; j_gene: TRBJ1-2; CDR3nt: TGCGCCAGCAGTGTCTGGGGGGCAAGGGGCTACACCTTC; CDR3aa: CASSVWGARGYTF
d_gene: TRBD2; v_gene: TRBV7-7; abundance: -; j_gene: TRBJ2-5; CDR3nt: TGTGCCAGCAGCTTAGTAGGTAGCGGGGTCCAAGAGACCCAGTACTTC; CDR3aa: CASSLVGSGVQETQYF
d_gene: -; v_gene: TRBV20-1; abundance: -; j_gene: TRBJ2-7; CDR3nt: TGCAGTGCTATTAGGGTCGAGCAGTACTTC; CDR3aa: CSAIRVEQYF
d_gene: -; v_gene: TRBV7-9; abundance: -; j_gene: TRBJ2-5; CDR3nt: TGTGCCAGCAGCCTAGAGACCCAGTACTTC; CDR3aa: CASSLETQYF
d_gene: TRBD1; v_gene: TRBV5-1; abundance: -; j_gene: TRBJ1-2; CDR3nt: TGCGCCAGCAGCTCAAGTAACCCGGGACAGGGAAACGGCTACACCTTC; CDR3aa: CASSSSNPGQGNGYTF
d_gene: TRBD1; v_gene: TRBV7-3; abundance: -; j_gene: TRBJ2-3; CDR3nt: TGTGCCAGCAGCCAGACAGGGCCAGATACGCAGTATTTT; CDR3aa: CASSQTGPDTQYF
d_gene: -; v_gene: TRBV11-2; abundance: -; j_gene: TRBJ2-7; CDR3nt: TGTGCCAGCAGCCCGTGGGACGGCCGTGAACGGCAGTACTTC; CDR3aa: CASSPWDGRERQYF
d_gene: -; v_gene: TRBV6-6; abundance: -; j_gene: TRBJ1-1; CDR3nt: TGTGCCACCAACTTCGGTGGGGAGACTGAAGCTTTCTTT; CDR3aa: CATNFGGETEAFF
d_gene: TRBD2; v_gene: TRBV7-3; abundance: -; j_gene: TRBJ2-5; CDR3nt: TGTGCCAGCAGCTTAGGGACTAGCGGGCAAGAGACCCAGTACTTC; CDR3aa: CASSLGTSGQETQYF
d_gene: -; v_gene: TRBV11-2; abundance: -; j_gene: TRBJ1-1; CDR3nt: TGTGCCAGCAGCTTCAGGGGTGAAGCTTTCTTT; CDR3aa: CASSFRGEAFF
d_gene: -; v_gene: TRBV6-1; abundance: -; j_gene: TRBJ1-1; CDR3nt: TGTGCCAGCAGAGCGCCGACAGGAAAGAACACTGAAGCTTTCTTT; CDR3aa: CASRAPTGKNTEAFF
d_gene: -; v_gene: TRBV7-9; abundance: -; j_gene: TRBJ1-5; CDR3nt: TGTGCCAGCAGCTTTGATGCGGTTGCAAGTCAGCCCCAGCATTTT; CDR3aa: CASSFDAVASQPQHF
d_gene: -; v_gene: TRBV11-2; abundance: once; j_gene: TRBJ1-2; CDR3nt: TGTGCCAGCAGCTTAACAAGACAGACGGATGGCTACACCTTC; CDR3aa: CASSLTRQTDGYTF
d_gene: -; v_gene: TRBV7-6; abundance: -; j_gene: TRBJ2-3; CDR3nt: TGTGCCAGCAGCTCAACGCGGCAAGATACGCAGTATTTT; CDR3aa: CASSSTRQDTQYF
d_gene: TRBD1; v_gene: TRBV7-9; abundance: -; j_gene: TRBJ1-4; CDR3nt: TGTGCCAGCAGCCGACAGGGTTCTAATGAAAAACTGTTTTTT; CDR3aa: CASSRQGSNEKLFF
d_gene: -; v_gene: TRBV5-5; abundance: -; j_gene: TRBJ2-7; CDR3nt: TGTGCCAGCAGCCCCCGGACGGGCCACGAGCAGTACTTC; CDR3aa: CASSPRTGHEQYF
d_gene: -; v_gene: TRBV6-1; abundance: -; j_gene: TRBJ2-3; CDR3nt: TGTGCCAGCACCGCTAGCACAGATACGCAGTATTTT; CDR3aa: CASTASTDTQYF